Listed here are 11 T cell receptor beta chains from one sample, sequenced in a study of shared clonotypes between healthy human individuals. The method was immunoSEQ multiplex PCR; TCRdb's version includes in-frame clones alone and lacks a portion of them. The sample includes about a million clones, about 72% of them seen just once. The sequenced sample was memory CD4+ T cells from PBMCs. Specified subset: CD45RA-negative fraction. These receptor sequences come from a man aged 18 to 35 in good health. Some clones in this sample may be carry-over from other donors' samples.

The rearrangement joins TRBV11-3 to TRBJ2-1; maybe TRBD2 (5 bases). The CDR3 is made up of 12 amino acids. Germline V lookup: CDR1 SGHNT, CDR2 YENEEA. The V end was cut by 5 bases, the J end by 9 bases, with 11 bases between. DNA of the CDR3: TGTGCCAGCAGCGTATTTGAGGGTGAGCAGTTCTTC. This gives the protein CASSVFEGEQFF.

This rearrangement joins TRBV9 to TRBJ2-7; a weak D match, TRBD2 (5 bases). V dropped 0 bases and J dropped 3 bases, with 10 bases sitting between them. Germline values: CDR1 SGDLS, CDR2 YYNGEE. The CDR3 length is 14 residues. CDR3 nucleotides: TGTGCCAGCAGCGTAGACCAACGGGACTACGAGCAGTACTTC. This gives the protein CASSVDQRDYEQYF.

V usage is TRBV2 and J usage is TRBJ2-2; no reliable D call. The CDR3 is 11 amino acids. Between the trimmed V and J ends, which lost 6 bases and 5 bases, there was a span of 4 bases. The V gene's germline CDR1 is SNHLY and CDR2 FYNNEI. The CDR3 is CASRTTGELFF. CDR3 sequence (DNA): TGTGCCAGCAGGACGACCGGGGAGCTGTTTTTT.

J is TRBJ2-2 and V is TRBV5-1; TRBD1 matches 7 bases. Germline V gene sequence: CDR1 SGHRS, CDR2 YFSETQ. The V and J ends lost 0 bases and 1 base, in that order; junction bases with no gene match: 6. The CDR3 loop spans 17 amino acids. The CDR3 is CASSLGPRTGNTGELFF. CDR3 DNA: TGCGCCAGCAGCTTGGGTCCCCGGACAGGGAACACCGGGGAGCTGTTTTTT.

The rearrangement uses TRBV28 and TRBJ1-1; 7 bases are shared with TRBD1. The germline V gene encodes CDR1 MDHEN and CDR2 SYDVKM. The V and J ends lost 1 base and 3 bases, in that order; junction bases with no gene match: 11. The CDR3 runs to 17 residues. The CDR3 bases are TGTGCCAGCAGTTTATTGGGTCGGGGCAGGGGGGACACTGAAGCTTTCTTT. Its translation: CASSLLGRGRGDTEAFF.

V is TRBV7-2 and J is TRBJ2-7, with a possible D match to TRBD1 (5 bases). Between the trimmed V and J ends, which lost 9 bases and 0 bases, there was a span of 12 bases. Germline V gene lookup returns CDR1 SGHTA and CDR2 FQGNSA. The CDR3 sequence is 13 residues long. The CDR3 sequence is CASRPQGSYEQYF. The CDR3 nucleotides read TGTGCCAGTCGGCCCCAGGGCTCCTACGAGCAGTACTTC.

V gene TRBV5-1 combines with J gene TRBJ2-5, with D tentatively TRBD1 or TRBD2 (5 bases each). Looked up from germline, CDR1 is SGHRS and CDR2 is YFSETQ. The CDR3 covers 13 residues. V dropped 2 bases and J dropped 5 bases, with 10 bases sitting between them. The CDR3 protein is CASSFGGTETQYF. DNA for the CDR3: TGCGCCAGCAGCTTTGGGGGTACGGAGACCCAGTACTTC.

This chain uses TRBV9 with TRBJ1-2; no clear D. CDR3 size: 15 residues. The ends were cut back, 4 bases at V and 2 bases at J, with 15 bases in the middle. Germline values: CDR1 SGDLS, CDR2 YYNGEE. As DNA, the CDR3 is TGTGCCAGCAGCCAATCGGGAGGTTGGAACTATGGCTACACCTTC. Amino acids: CASSQSGGWNYGYTF.

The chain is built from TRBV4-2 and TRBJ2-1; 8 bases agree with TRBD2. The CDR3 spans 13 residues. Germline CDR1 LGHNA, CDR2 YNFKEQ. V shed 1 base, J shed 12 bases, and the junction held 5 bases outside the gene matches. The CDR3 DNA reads TGTGCCAGCAGCCAAGGGAGCGGGAGTGGGCAGTTCTTC. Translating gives CASSQGSGSGQFF.

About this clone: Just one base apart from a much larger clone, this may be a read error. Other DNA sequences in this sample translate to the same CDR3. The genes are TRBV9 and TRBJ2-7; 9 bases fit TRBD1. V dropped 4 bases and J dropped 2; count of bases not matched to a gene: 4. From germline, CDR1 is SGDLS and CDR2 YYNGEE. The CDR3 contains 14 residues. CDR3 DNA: TGTGCCAGCAGCCCCGGGACAGGGACCTACGAGCAGTACTTC. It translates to CASSPGTGTYEQYF.

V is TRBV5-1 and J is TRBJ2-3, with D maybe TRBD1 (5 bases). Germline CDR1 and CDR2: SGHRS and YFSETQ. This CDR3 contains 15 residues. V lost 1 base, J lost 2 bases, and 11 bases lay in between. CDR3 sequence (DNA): TGCGCCAGCAGCTTGCCCCAGGGAACCACAGATACGCAGTATTTT. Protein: CASSLPQGTTDTQYF.